This note documents a single T cell receptor beta chain sequence. Followed longitudinally, the Seattle patients had been enrolled during active infection. This CDR3 contains 15 residues. Germline V gives CDR1 SGDLS, CDR2 YYNGEE. V was clipped by 0 bases and J by 8 bases; unmatched bases: 4. The data are from a study of blood T cell repertoires in COVID-19. Study context: Samples representing acute and convalescent COVID-19 were sourced from the United States, Italy and Spain. From T cells, B-cell-depleted T cells, or PBMCs came the material, which was cDNA or gDNA.

Per the study methods: Amplifying reference gene primers gave estimates of nucleated cell counts. Sequencing used immunoSEQ multiplex PCR; TCRdb keeps in-frame clones, though not all of them. The V and J calls and the clone size are those of that table, but D and trimming were determined from the DNA. The sample lists 87,000 or so clones, approximately 85% occurring once. The chain uses TRBV9 and TRBJ1-6, with 8 positions matching TRBD1. The specimen sequenced was peripheral blood. The source is an elderly woman with COVID-19, enrolled during active disease. The CDR3 sequence is CASSVGSRGHSPLHF. CDR3 sequence (DNA): TGTGCCAGCAGCGTAGGTTCCAGGGGGCATTCACCCCTCCACTTT. The variable domain in full, with the rest retrieved from reference TRBV9 and TRBJ1-6, is DSGVTQTPKHLITATGQRVTLRCSPRSGDLSVYWYQQSLDQGLQFLIQYYNGEERAKGNILERFSAQQFPDLHSELNLSSLELGDSALYFCASSVGSRGHSPLHFGNGTRLTVT.